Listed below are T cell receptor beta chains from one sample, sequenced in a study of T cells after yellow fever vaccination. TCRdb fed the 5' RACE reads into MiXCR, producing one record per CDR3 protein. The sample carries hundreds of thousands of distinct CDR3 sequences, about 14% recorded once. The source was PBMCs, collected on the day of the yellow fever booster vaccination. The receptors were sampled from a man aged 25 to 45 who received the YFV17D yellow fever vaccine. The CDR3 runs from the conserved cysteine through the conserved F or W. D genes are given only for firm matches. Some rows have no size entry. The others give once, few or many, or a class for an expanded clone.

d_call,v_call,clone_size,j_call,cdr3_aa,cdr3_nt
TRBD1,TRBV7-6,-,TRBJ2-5,CASAGGRGKETQYF,TGTGCCAGCGCAGGGGGAAGGGGGAAAGAGACCCAGTACTTC
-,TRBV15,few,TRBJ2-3,CATSPRAGPAPDTQYF,TGTGCCACCAGCCCGCGGGCGGGTCCCGCGCCAGATACGCAGTATTTT
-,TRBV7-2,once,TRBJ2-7,CASSLAIAREQYF,TGTGCCAGCAGCTTAGCGATAGCTAGGGAGCAGTACTTC
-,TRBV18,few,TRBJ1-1,CASSQGAVMNTEAFF,TGTGCCAGCTCACAAGGGGCCGTGATGAACACTGAAGCTTTCTTT
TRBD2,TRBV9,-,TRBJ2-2,CASTTGPSGDNTGELFF,TGTGCCAGCACCACGGGACCAAGCGGGGACAACACCGGGGAGCTGTTTTTT
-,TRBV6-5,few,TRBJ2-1,CASSYLESSYNEQFF,TGTGCCAGCAGTTACCTGGAAAGCTCCTACAATGAGCAGTTCTTC
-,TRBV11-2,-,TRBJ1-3,CASSLVAGSLGAGNTIYF,TGTGCCAGCAGCTTAGTAGCCGGGAGTTTGGGGGCTGGAAACACCATATATTTT
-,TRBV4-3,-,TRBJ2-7,CASSQQGGYEQYF,TGCGCCAGCAGCCAACAGGGGGGCTACGAGCAGTACTTC
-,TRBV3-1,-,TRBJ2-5,CASSQQIRKPPGGTQYF,TGTGCCAGCAGCCAACAAATCCGAAAACCGCCCGGGGGGACCCAGTACTTC
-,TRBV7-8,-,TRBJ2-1,CASSYSGKAYNEQFF,TGTGCCAGCAGCTATAGCGGAAAAGCCTACAATGAGCAGTTCTTC
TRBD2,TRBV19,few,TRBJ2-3,CASTRASGSTDTQYF,TGTGCCAGTACCCGGGCTAGCGGTAGCACAGATACGCAGTATTTT
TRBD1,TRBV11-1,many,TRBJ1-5,CASSGDRDQPQHF,TGTGCCAGCAGCGGCGACAGGGACCAGCCCCAGCATTTT
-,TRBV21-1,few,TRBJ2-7,CASSKPVVTSRLYEQYF,TGTGCCAGCAGCAAACCCGTGGTCACTAGCCGGCTATACGAGCAGTACTTC
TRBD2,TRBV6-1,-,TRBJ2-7,CASSEFVAGRVYEQYF,TGTGCCAGCAGTGAATTTGTAGCGGGAAGGGTATACGAGCAGTACTTC
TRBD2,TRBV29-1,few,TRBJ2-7,CSVEGGETGAGYEQYF,TGCAGCGTTGAAGGAGGGGAAACAGGAGCGGGGTACGAGCAGTACTTC
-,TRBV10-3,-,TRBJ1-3,CAISDNPGGSGNTIYF,TGTGCCATCAGTGACAACCCCGGGGGCTCTGGAAACACCATATATTTT
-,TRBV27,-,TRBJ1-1,CASSPGVPSEAFF,TGTGCCAGCAGTCCCGGAGTTCCGTCGGAGGCTTTCTTT
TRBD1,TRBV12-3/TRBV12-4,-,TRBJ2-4,CASSTDRGAKNIQYF,TGTGCCAGCAGTACGGACAGGGGTGCCAAAAACATTCAGTACTTC
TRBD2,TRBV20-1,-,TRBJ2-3,CSAQTGTSGSNTQYF,TGCAGTGCGCAGACCGGGACTAGCGGGAGTAATACGCAGTATTTT
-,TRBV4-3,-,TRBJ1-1,CASSRRVGTEAFF,TGCGCCAGCAGCCGTAGGGTCGGCACTGAAGCTTTCTTT
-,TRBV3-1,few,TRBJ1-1,CASSRGREAFF,TGTGCCAGCAGCCGCGGACGAGAAGCTTTCTTT
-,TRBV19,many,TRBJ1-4,CASRQPSNEKLFF,TGTGCCAGTCGACAGCCTTCTAATGAAAAACTGTTTTTT
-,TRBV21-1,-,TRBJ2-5,CASSKGAGTYQETQYF,TGTGCCAGCAGCAAAGGAGCAGGAACTTACCAAGAGACCCAGTACTTC
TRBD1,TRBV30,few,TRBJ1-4,CAWSPGQGTEKLFF,TGTGCCTGGAGTCCTGGACAGGGGACTGAAAAACTGTTTTTT
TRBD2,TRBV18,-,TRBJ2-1,CASSPPQREANEQFF,TGTGCCAGCTCACCACCCCAGCGGGAGGCGAATGAGCAGTTCTTC
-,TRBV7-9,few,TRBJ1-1,CASSAAGVEAFF,TGTGCCAGCAGCGCAGCAGGGGTTGAAGCTTTCTTT
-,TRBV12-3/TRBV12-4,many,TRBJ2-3,CASSRKFGSPTDTQYF,TGTGCCAGCTCCAGGAAATTTGGCAGTCCCACAGATACGCAGTATTTT
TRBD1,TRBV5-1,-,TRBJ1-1,CASSFRQGPEAFF,TGCGCCAGCAGCTTCCGACAGGGGCCTGAAGCTTTCTTT
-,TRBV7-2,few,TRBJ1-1,CASSLGRLGNTEAFF,TGTGCCAGCAGCTTAGGACGATTGGGGAACACTGAAGCTTTCTTT
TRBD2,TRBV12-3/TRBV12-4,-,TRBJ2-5,CAISSGGTQETQYF,TGTGCCATCAGTTCGGGGGGGACCCAAGAGACCCAGTACTTC
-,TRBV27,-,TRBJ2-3,CASSPINAVSTDTQYF,TGTGCCAGCAGTCCCATTAACGCAGTTAGCACAGATACGCAGTATTTT
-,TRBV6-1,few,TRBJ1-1,CASSDGGKAFF,TGTGCCAGCAGTGACGGGGGCAAAGCTTTCTTT
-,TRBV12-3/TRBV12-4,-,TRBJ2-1,CASSLVSSREQFF,TGTGCCAGCAGTTTAGTGAGTTCTCGAGAGCAGTTCTTC
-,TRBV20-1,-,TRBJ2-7,CSARTSISYEQYF,TGCAGTGCACGGACTTCGATCTCCTACGAGCAGTACTTC
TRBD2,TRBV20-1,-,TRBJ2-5,CSAGLAGTETQYF,TGCAGTGCTGGACTAGCGGGAACAGAGACCCAGTACTTC
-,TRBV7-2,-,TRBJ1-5,CASSLFSNSNQPQHF,TGTGCCAGCAGCTTATTTTCTAATAGCAATCAGCCCCAGCATTTT
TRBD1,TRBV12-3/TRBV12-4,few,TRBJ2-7,CASSQRTGGGSEQYF,TGTGCCAGCAGTCAAAGGACAGGGGGCGGTAGCGAGCAGTACTTC
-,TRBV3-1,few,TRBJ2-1,CASSLRISSYNEQFF,TGTGCCAGCAGCCTTCGGATTAGCTCCTACAATGAGCAGTTCTTC
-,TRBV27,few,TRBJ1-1,CASSFLTGSGDTEAFF,TGTGCCAGCAGTTTCCTCACAGGGTCTGGTGACACTGAAGCTTTCTTT
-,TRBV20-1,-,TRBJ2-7,CSSIPLGYEQYF,TGCAGCTCGATTCCCCTAGGCTACGAGCAGTACTTC
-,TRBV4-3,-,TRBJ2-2,CASSYTGTLNTGELFF,TGCGCCAGCAGCTACACCGGGACCTTGAACACCGGGGAGCTGTTTTTT
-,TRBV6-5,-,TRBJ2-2,CASSYSGLAPGELFF,TGTGCCAGCAGTTACTCGGGGCTAGCACCCGGGGAGCTGTTTTTT
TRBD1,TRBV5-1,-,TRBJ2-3,CASSSGQQGGTDTQYF,TGCGCCAGCAGCTCGGGACAGCAGGGGGGCACAGATACGCAGTATTTT
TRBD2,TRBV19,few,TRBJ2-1,CASSMFKGRGHNEQFF,TGTGCCAGTAGTATGTTTAAAGGGAGGGGTCACAATGAGCAGTTCTTC
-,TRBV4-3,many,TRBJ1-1,CASSQDERNTEAFF,TGCGCCAGCAGCCAAGATGAGCGTAACACTGAAGCTTTCTTT
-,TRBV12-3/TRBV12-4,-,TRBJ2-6,CASSGRSSSGANVLTF,TGTGCCAGCAGCGGTAGGTCCTCGTCTGGGGCCAACGTCCTGACTTTC
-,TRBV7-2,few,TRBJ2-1,CASRYGGSYNEQFF,TGTGCCAGCAGATACGGTGGCTCCTACAATGAGCAGTTCTTC
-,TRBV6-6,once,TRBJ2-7,CASSDPRYEQYF,TGTGCCAGCAGTGACCCGCGCTACGAGCAGTACTTC
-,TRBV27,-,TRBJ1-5,CASSLSAFSNQPQHF,TGTGCCAGCAGTTTATCCGCCTTTAGCAATCAGCCCCAGCATTTT
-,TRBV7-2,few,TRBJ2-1,CASRAMNEQFF,TGTGCCAGCAGAGCGATGAATGAGCAGTTCTTC
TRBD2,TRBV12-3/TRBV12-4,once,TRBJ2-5,CASSVSGSLGETQYF,TGTGCCAGCAGTGTCAGCGGGAGTTTAGGGGAGACCCAGTACTTC
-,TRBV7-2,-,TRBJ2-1,CASSLQGLYNEQFF,TGTGCCAGCAGCTTACAGGGCCTCTACAATGAGCAGTTCTTC
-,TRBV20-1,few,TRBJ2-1,CSARDLSRNEQFF,TGCAGTGCTAGAGATCTTAGTCGCAATGAGCAGTTCTTC
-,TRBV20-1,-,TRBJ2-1,CSVGQEQFF,TGCAGTGTCGGACAGGAGCAGTTCTTC
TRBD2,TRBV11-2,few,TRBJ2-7,CASSRLELAGVEQYF,TGTGCCAGCAGCCGCCTGGAACTAGCGGGAGTTGAGCAGTACTTC
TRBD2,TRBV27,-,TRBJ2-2,CASSRHPGLADNTGELFF,TGTGCCAGCAGCCGCCACCCCGGACTAGCGGATAACACCGGGGAGCTGTTTTTT
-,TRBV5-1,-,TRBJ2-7,CASSLETDYEQYF,TGCGCCAGCAGCTTGGAGACTGACTACGAGCAGTACTTC
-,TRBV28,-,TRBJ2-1,CASNVEGIYNEQFF,TGTGCCAGCAATGTCGAGGGGATCTACAATGAGCAGTTCTTC
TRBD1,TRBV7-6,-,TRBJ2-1,CASDSGTGGNNEQFF,TGTGCCAGCGACTCCGGGACAGGGGGTAACAATGAGCAGTTCTTC
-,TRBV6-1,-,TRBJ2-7,CAAVISGSVEQYF,TGTGCCGCAGTAATCTCCGGGAGTGTCGAGCAGTACTTC